This TCR beta chain was sequenced during a study of prognosis after radiotherapy for stage I lung cancer. The V end lost 1 base, the J end lost 6 bases, and 17 bases lay between the germline ends. The CDR3 contains 15 residues. Germline lookup yields CDR1 SGDLS and CDR2 YYNGEE. From genomic DNA, TCR beta CDR3 was amplified by two-round multiplex PCR. Round-one PCR had primers specific to each TRBV and TRBJ gene. TCRdb re-called the multiplex PCR reads with MiXCR, one entry per CDR3 protein. The sample records tens of thousands of distinct CDR3 sequences, approximately 30% being singletons. The patients, a group without prior chemotherapy, radiotherapy or other malignancies, were all node-negative on CT and PET/CT. This clonotype was recorded at least ten times.

This receptor was identified in a donor aged 50 or older with non-small cell lung cancer. The source material was PBMCs, sampled before or after stereotactic body radiation therapy (not recorded which). The chain links TRBV9 to TRBJ2-7, with D perhaps assigned TRBD1 or TRBD2 (6 bases each). CDR3 coding DNA: TGTGCCAGCAGCGTATCGGAGGGACCCAGGGGCGAGCAGTACTTC. The encoded protein is CASSVSEGPRGEQYF.